Following are 5 T cell receptor beta chains from one sample sequenced in a study of regulatory T cells in long-lasting Graves disease. Time point of the sample: persistent/refractory GD, antithyroid drugs over 5 years with positive TRAb. Isolated PBMC RNA provided the starting material for the TCR library. iRepertoire HTBI primers and Arm-PCR of CDR3 regions built TCR beta libraries. TCRdb re-derived calls from the multiplex PCR reads in MiXCR, one entry per CDR3 protein. The table has 350,000 to 450,000 distinct CDR3 sequences, roughly 20% seen once. Sequenced here: peripheral blood mononuclear cells (PBMCs), sampled when the disease was refractory, from a patient treated with antithyroid drugs. These receptor sequences come from a female donor with Graves disease.

This clonotype was seen ten or more times. The V and J genes are TRBV11-2 and TRBJ2-5, with a tentative D call TRBD2 (5 bases). Trimming removed 5 bases from V and 5 bases from J, with 12 bases in between. The CDR3 sequence is 13 residues long. Germline CDR1 SGHAT, CDR2 FQNNGV. Here the CDR3 DNA reads TGTGCCAGCAGCCAAGGGCGGAGGGAGACCCAGTACTTC. This codes for CASSQGRRETQYF.

Only a few counts were recorded for this clonotype. V and J are TRBV11-2 and TRBJ2-2; 7 nucleotides match TRBD1. V shed 1 base and J 1 base; nucleotides not matched to a gene: 6. CDR3 length: 17 amino acids. Germline V gene data show CDR1 as SGHAT and CDR2 as FQNNGV. CDR3 nucleotides: TGTGCCAGCAGCTTAGTTTTGAGGGGGCTGAACACCGGGGAGCTGTTTTTT. Its protein product is CASSLVLRGLNTGELFF.

About this clonotype: A read error may be the cause here, since a much bigger clone is one base away. The CDR3 does not end in the conserved phenylalanine or tryptophan, so this is likely a read error. This chain connects TRBV7-2 to TRBJ2-5; tentatively, D is TRBD2 (5 bases). The CDR3 covers 15 residues. Trimming pared 3 bases from V and 4 bases from J, leaving 15 bases between. Germline assignment: CDR1 SGHTA and CDR2 FQGNSA. This CDR3 is CASSLSERAAETQYS. CDR3 nucleotide sequence: TGTGCCAGCAGCTTGTCGGAGAGGGCCGCAGAGACCCAGTACTCC.

This clonotype was seen only once. The chain recombines TRBV29-1 with TRBJ1-2; the match to TRBD1 covers 10 bases. The CDR3 runs 12 residues. The germline V gene has CDR1 SQVTM and CDR2 ANQGSEA. With 6 bases clipped from V and 7 bases from J, the junction kept 5 bases outside the gene matches. The CDR3 reads CSVRQGAAGYTF. DNA for the CDR3: TGCAGCGTAAGACAGGGGGCGGCTGGCTACACCTTC.

This chain links TRBV13 with TRBJ2-3, with 7 bases matching TRBD2. CDR1 PRHDT and CDR2 FYEKMQ come from the germline V gene (reference sequence). Trimming took 5 bases from V and 4 from J; bases not matched to a gene: 9. The CDR3 has 15 amino acids. CDR3 residues: CASSPGTTRADTQYF. CDR3 bases: TGTGCCAGCAGCCCAGGGACTACCCGAGCAGATACGCAGTATTTT.